This passage covers 28 T cell receptor beta chains from one sample sequenced in a study of T cells after yellow fever vaccination. MiXCR was run by TCRdb on the 5' RACE reads, yielding one entry per CDR3 protein. This table has roughly 110,000 distinct CDR3 sequences, 8.4% appearing once. This specimen was CD8+ T cells sorted from PBMCs, taken 45 days after the yellow fever booster vaccination. The receptors derive from a young man who received the YFV17D yellow fever vaccine.

CDR3 protein: CASSPPQGGFREQFF. The CDR3 region has the DNA TGTGCCAGCAGCCCACCACAGGGAGGGTTCCGGGAGCAGTTCTTC. The chain has TRBV7-2 and TRBJ2-1; tentative D call: TRBD2 (7 bases). The germline V gene has CDR1 SGHTA and CDR2 FQGNSA. This CDR3 region has 15 residues. V was shortened by 5 bases and J by 10 bases, with 21 bases between the two germline ends. Based on the CDR3 plus reference TRBV7-2 and TRBJ2-1, the full variable domain is GAGVSQSPSNKVTEKGKDVELRCDPISGHTALYWYRQSLGQGLEFLIYFQGNSAPDKSGLPSDRFSAERTGGSVSTLTIQRTQQEDSAVYLCASSPPQGGFREQFFGPGTRLTVL.

This clonotype came up many times. V is TRBV7-2 and J is TRBJ2-1; TRBD2 matches at 11 bases. There are 17 residues in the CDR3. The germline V gene encodes CDR1 SGHTA and CDR2 FQGNSA. The V gene end was trimmed by 4 bases and the J gene end by 3 bases; junction bases not matched to a gene: 8. The CDR3 nucleotides are TGTGCCAGCAGCTCGGGACTAGCGGAGATCTTCTACAATGAGCAGTTCTTC. Residues: CASSSGLAEIFYNEQFF.

This clonotype was observed many times. This chain connects TRBV11-3 to TRBJ2-7; 11 nucleotides agree with TRBD2. This CDR3 has 13 amino acids. CDR1 SGHNT and CDR2 YENEEA come from the germline V gene. The V gene end was trimmed by 5 bases and the J gene end by 7 bases; junction bases not matched to a gene: 4. The CDR3 loop is CASSEGTSGEQYF. The CDR3 DNA is TGTGCCAGCAGCGAGGGGACTAGCGGAGAGCAGTACTTC.

This clonotype was recorded many times. The J gene is TRBJ2-1, the V gene TRBV29-1; D call uncertain. The V gene's germline CDR1 is SQVTM and CDR2 ANQGSEA. Trimming cost V 3 bases and J 0 bases, with 6 bases left between them. This CDR3 is 13 amino acids long. CDR3 sequence: CSVEVLSYNEQFF. The CDR3 nucleotides read TGCAGCGTTGAGGTCCTCTCCTACAATGAGCAGTTCTTC.

This clonotype appeared many times. The chain combines TRBV10-3 with TRBJ2-1, with D unclear. Germline V gene sequence: CDR1 ENHRY, CDR2 SYGVKD. V was pared by 7 bases and J by 5 bases, with 15 bases between. The CDR3 totals 14 residues. The CDR3 DNA reads as TGTGCCATCAAGACGTCCAAGCGAAACAATGAGCAGTTCTTC. It codes for CAIKTSKRNNEQFF.

Many counts were recorded for this clonotype. The chain couples TRBV6-6 to TRBJ2-5, with unresolved D. There are 12 residues in the CDR3. CDR1 MNHNY and CDR2 SVGAGI come from the germline V gene (reference sequence). Trimming took off 4 bases at V and 5 bases at J, with 8 bases between the two ends. The DNA for the CDR3 is TGTGCCAGCAGTTCCTTGCAGGAGACCCAGTACTTC. Residues: CASSSLQETQYF.

This clonotype was seen more than once but under ten times. This chain uses TRBV7-9 with TRBJ2-5; 12 bases agree with TRBD1. The ends lost 3 bases at V and 5 bases at J; junction bases unmatched: 4. CDR3 size: 15 residues. Germline values: CDR1 SEHNR, CDR2 FQNEAQ (reference sequence). CDR3 region: CASSFRDRGPETQYF. The CDR3, as DNA: TGTGCCAGCAGCTTCCGGGACAGGGGGCCCGAGACCCAGTACTTC.

This clonotype was detected many times. The chain combines TRBV6-2 or TRBV6-3 with TRBJ2-7, with D hard to call. Germline CDR1 is MNHEY and CDR2 is SVGEGT. V was clipped by 2 bases and J by 6 bases, with 2 bases between them. The CDR3 runs to 10 residues. CDR3 protein: CASSYPEQYF. The CDR3 DNA reads TGTGCCAGCAGTTACCCCGAGCAGTACTTC.

This clonotype showed up many times. The chain combines TRBV25-1 with TRBJ2-7, with 7 bases lining up with TRBD2. The CDR3 consists of 14 residues. CDR1 and CDR2 (germline): MGHDK, SYGVNS. The ends lost 7 bases at V and 5 bases at J; junction bases unmatched: 11. The CDR3 DNA follows: TGTGCCAGCACCCAACTGGGAGGGGCCCACGAGCAGTACTTC. This translates into CASTQLGGAHEQYF.

The sample holds many counts of this clonotype. This rearrangement joins TRBV28 to TRBJ2-5, with D tentatively TRBD1 or TRBD2 (5 bases each). V dropped 2 bases and J dropped 1 base, with 11 bases sitting between them. CDR1 MDHEN and CDR2 SYDVKM come from the germline V gene. The CDR3 runs to 15 residues. The DNA of the CDR3 is TGTGCCAGCAGTTTAAATGGGGACCTCCAAGAGACCCAGTACTTC. Translation: CASSLNGDLQETQYF.

The chain carries TRBV5-4 and TRBJ2-3; no clear D. CDR3 length: 18 residues. Germline V lookup: CDR1 SGHNT, CDR2 YYREEE (reference sequence). V dropped 0 bases and J dropped 0 bases, with 17 bases sitting between them. The CDR3 reads CASSLAFYHKDSTDTQYF. In DNA form, the CDR3 reads TGTGCCAGCAGCTTGGCCTTTTACCACAAAGATAGCACAGATACGCAGTATTTT.

This clonotype has at least ten counts. The gene calls are TRBV20-1 and TRBJ2-5; D gene uncertain. The germline V gene has CDR1 DFQATT and CDR2 SNEGSKA (reference sequence). V was cut by 6 bases and J by 5 bases, with 22 bases left in between. There are 15 residues in the CDR3. For the CDR3, the DNA is TGCAGTGCCAGGTCTATCCGTGCCTCACAGGAGACCCAGTACTTC. Its translation is CSARSIRASQETQYF.

There are many counts of this clonotype. V is TRBV4-3 and J is TRBJ2-3; TRBD2 matches 11 bases. This CDR3 has 16 amino acids. The germline gives CDR1 LGHNA, CDR2 YSLEER. Trimming cost V 5 bases and J 2 bases; bases outside gene matches: 6. The CDR3 DNA is TGCGCCAGCAGCGTCGGACTAGCGGGCCTCACAGATACGCAGTATTTT. It encodes CASSVGLAGLTDTQYF.

The rearrangement links TRBV6-5 to TRBJ2-3; no clear D. CDR3 length equals 15 residues. Per the germline V gene, CDR1 is MNHEY and CDR2 is SVGAGI. V lost 4 bases and J 0 bases, leaving 11 bases between the germline ends. As DNA, the CDR3 is TGTGCCAGCAGTTCCCGACCGATTAGCACAGATACGCAGTATTTT. The encoded protein is CASSSRPISTDTQYF.

This clonotype has at least ten counts. V is TRBV25-1 and J is TRBJ2-7, with a tentative D call TRBD1 (5 bases). The germline V gene encodes CDR1 MGHDK and CDR2 SYGVNS. Trimming removed 6 bases from V and 4 bases from J, with 10 bases in between. There are 12 residues in the CDR3. Written as DNA, the CDR3 is TGTGCCAGCAGGGCCCCAGGGTACGAGCAGTACTTC. This codes for CASRAPGYEQYF.

In its sample, this clonotype was seen many times. The rearrangement joins TRBV29-1 to TRBJ2-2, with D tentatively TRBD1 or TRBD2 (5 bases each). The germline CDR1 and CDR2 sequences are SQVTM and ANQGSEA. V was cut by 3 bases and J by 1 base, with 6 bases left in between. The CDR3 is made up of 13 amino acids. CDR3: CSVEGENTGELFF. The CDR3 nucleotides are TGCAGCGTTGAGGGGGAGAACACCGGGGAGCTGTTTTTT.

The table lists this clonotype with many counts. The chain has TRBV29-1 and TRBJ1-1; D call uncertain. With 3 bases removed from V and 3 bases from J, the gap between germline ends came to 8 bases. The CDR3 has 12 amino acids. Germline-derived CDR1 and CDR2 are SQVTM and ANQGSEA. The CDR3 DNA follows: TGCAGCGTTGAGAAGGGAGACACTGAAGCTTTCTTT. Translating it yields CSVEKGDTEAFF.

Of note for this clonotype: Mismatch with germline at one junction end may stem from a read error. The V gene is TRBV5-5, the J gene TRBJ2-7; D is ambiguous. The CDR3 has 12 amino acids. Germline V lookup: CDR1 SGHKS, CDR2 YYEKEE (reference sequence). The CDR3 is CVSSFSSYEQYF. The CDR3 DNA sequence: TGTGTCAGCAGCTTTAGTTCCTACGAGCAGTACTTC. Complete variable domain (other parts from reference TRBV5-5 and TRBJ2-7): DAGVTQSPTHLIKTRGQQVTLRCSPISGHKSVSWYQQVLGQGPQFIFQYYEKEERGRGNFPDRFSARQFPNYSSELNVNALLLGDSALYLCVSSFSSYEQYFGPGTRLTVT.

This clonotype has a count of ten or more. The chain combines TRBV20-1 with TRBJ2-2; TRBD2 might be the D (7 bases). Germline V gene data show CDR1 as DFQATT and CDR2 as SNEGSKA (reference sequence). V was shortened by 0 bases and J by 5 bases, with 10 bases between the two germline ends. CDR3 length: 14 residues. The CDR3 protein is CSARERGGTGELFF. The DNA of the CDR3 is TGCAGTGCTAGAGAAAGGGGGGGAACCGGGGAGCTGTTTTTT.

A few counts support this clonotype. This sequence joins TRBV7-8 and TRBJ2-5; TRBD1 is a possible D gene (5 bases). The CDR3 has 12 amino acids. Trimming took 2 bases from V and 9 from J, leaving 10 bases between them. Per germline, CDR1 SGHVS and CDR2 FQNEAQ. Here the CDR3 DNA reads TGTGCCAGCAGCTTATCCAGGGTACCCCAGTACTTC. Amino acid sequence: CASSLSRVPQYF.

This clonotype was counted at least ten times. The chain joins TRBV7-2 to TRBJ2-7; maybe TRBD2 (5 bases). Germline CDR1 reads SGHTA; CDR2 reads FQGNSA. The length of the CDR3 is 15 residues. Trimming took 7 bases from V and 6 from J, leaving 22 bases between them. CDR3 DNA: TGTGCCAGCAACTCCGTCGGGGAATATAGTATCGAGCAGTACTTC. Its protein product is CASNSVGEYSIEQYF.

This clonotype was picked up many times. This sequence joins TRBV7-9 and TRBJ2-3; the D call may be TRBD1 or TRBD2 (6 bases each). The CDR3 spans 17 residues. V gave up 5 bases and J gave up 0 bases, with 18 bases separating them. Looked up from germline, CDR1 is SEHNR and CDR2 is FQNEAQ (reference sequence). The CDR3, as DNA: TGTGCCAGCAGCCCTACGGGGGCACTACGGAGCACAGATACGCAGTATTTT. Translation: CASSPTGALRSTDTQYF.

In its sample, this clonotype was seen many times. The rearrangement joins TRBV9 to TRBJ2-7; 7 bases agree with TRBD1. This CDR3 region has 15 residues. Germline CDR1 SGDLS, CDR2 YYNGEE. The trim removed 3 bases at V and 2 bases at J, leaving 8 bases unmatched. The CDR3 DNA reads TGTGCCAGCAGCGCCACGGGGACAGCAACCTACGAGCAGTACTTC. This encodes CASSATGTATYEQYF. Supplemented by reference TRBV9 and TRBJ2-7, the full variable domain reads DSGVTQTPKHLITATGQRVTLRCSPRSGDLSVYWYQQSLDQGLQFLIQYYNGEERAKGNILERFSAQQFPDLHSELNLSSLELGDSALYFCASSATGTATYEQYFGPGTRLTVT.

In its sample, this clonotype was seen many times. The chain uses TRBV6-5 and TRBJ2-7; D call uncertain. Per the germline V gene, CDR1 is MNHEY and CDR2 is SVGAGI. The CDR3 is 13 amino acids. V was trimmed by 0 bases and J by 3 bases, leaving 6 bases between them. CDR3 nucleotides: TGTGCCAGCAGTTACTCTCCCAACTACGAGCAGTACTTC. This gives the protein CASSYSPNYEQYF.

This clonotype was seen ten or more times. The J gene is TRBJ2-7, the V gene TRBV6-2 or TRBV6-3; the match to TRBD1 covers 10 bases. Per germline, CDR1 MNHEY and CDR2 SVGEGT. V was clipped by 5 bases and J by 6 bases; unmatched bases: 13. The CDR3 consists of 16 residues. CDR3 loop: CASSIHPGQGIPEQYF. The CDR3 nucleotides read TGTGCCAGCAGTATACACCCGGGACAGGGGATCCCCGAGCAGTACTTC.

As regards this clonotype: Since a much larger clone is just one base distant, this may be a read error. The gene calls are TRBV29-1 and TRBJ2-7, with 13 bases fitting TRBD2. Germline V lookup: CDR1 SQVTM, CDR2 ANQGSEA. The CDR3 is made up of 17 amino acids. The CDR3 nucleotides are TGCAGCGTTCAAGAAGGACTAGCGGGAGACCAACCCTACGAGCAGTACTTC. It is translated as CSVQEGLAGDQPYEQYF.

The genes are TRBV11-2 and TRBJ2-1; TRBD2 matches at 8 bases. Germline V lookup: CDR1 SGHAT, CDR2 FQNNGV. This CDR3 contains 13 residues. V was clipped by 2 bases and J by 9 bases; unmatched bases: 3. The CDR3 bases are TGTGCCAGCAGCTTACGGGCGGGAGGTGAGCAGTTCTTC. Its protein is CASSLRAGGEQFF.

This clonotype was observed many times. This chain connects TRBV7-2 to TRBJ2-5; 13 bases line up with TRBD2. The V segment lost 5 bases and the J segment 4 bases; nucleotides outside the gene matches: 7. This CDR3 is built from 16 residues. Germline V gene data show CDR1 as SGHTA and CDR2 as FQGNSA. In nucleotides, the CDR3 is TGTGCCAGCAGCACAGGACTAGCGGGAGATTTAGAGACCCAGTACTTC. Translated: CASSTGLAGDLETQYF.